This T cell receptor (beta chain) comes out of a study of blood T cell repertoires in COVID-19. As for the study in general: Sites in the United States, Italy and Spain provided acute and convalescent COVID-19 samples. Sample material is recorded as cDNA or gDNA derived from T cells, B-cell-depleted T cells, or PBMCs.

CDR1 is LGHDT and CDR2 is YNNKEL in the germline V gene (reference sequence). This CDR3 has 16 amino acids. Trimming removed 0 bases from V and 2 bases from J, with 11 bases in between. The table came from immunoSEQ multiplex PCR; TCRdb's copy has only in-frame clones and leaves some out. The table records about 200,000 clones, about 89% of them present only once. The chain recombines TRBV3-1 (or the pseudogene TRBV3-2) with TRBJ1-3; D uncertain. The TCR was taken from a woman aged 40 to 50 with acute or convalescent COVID-19. Sequencing was performed on peripheral blood. CDR3 nucleotides: TGTGCCAGCAGCCAAGAAAGTGAACTCACTGGAAACACCATATATTTT. This gives the protein CASSQESELTGNTIYF.